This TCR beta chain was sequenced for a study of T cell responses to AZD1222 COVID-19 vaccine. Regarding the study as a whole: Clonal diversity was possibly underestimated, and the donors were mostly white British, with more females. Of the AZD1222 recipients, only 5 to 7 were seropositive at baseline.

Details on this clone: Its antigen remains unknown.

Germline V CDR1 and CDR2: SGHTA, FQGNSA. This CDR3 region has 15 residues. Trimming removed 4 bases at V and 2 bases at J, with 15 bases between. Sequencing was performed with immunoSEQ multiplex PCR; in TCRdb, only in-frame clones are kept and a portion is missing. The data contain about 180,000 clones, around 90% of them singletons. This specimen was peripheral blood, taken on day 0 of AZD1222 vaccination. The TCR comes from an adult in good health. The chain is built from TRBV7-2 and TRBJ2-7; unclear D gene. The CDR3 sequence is CASSSWADQTYEQYF. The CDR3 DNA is TGTGCCAGCAGCTCCTGGGCGGACCAGACCTACGAGCAGTACTTC.